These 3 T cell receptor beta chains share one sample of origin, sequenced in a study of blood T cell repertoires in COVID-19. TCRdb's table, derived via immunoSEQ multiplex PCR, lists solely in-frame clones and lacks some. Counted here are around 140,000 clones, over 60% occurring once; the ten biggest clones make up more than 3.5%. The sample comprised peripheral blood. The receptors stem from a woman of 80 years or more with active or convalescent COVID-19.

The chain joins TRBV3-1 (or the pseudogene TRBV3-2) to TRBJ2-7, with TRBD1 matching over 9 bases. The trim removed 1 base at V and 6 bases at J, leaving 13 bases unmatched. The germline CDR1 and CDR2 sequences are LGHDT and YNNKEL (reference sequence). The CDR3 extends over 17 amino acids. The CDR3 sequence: CASSQVTGTGPSGEQYF. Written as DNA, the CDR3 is TGTGCCAGCAGCCAAGTCACCGGGACAGGGCCTTCTGGCGAGCAGTACTTC.

CDR3 amino acids: CASSQDEGQFLSYEQYF. Here the CDR3 DNA reads TGTGCCAGCAGCCAAGACGAGGGACAGTTCCTCTCCTACGAGCAGTACTTC. V usage is TRBV4-2 and J usage is TRBJ2-7; 7 bases agree with TRBD1. The V gene's germline CDR1 is LGHNA and CDR2 YNFKEQ. V shed 0 bases, J shed 0 bases, and the junction held 8 bases outside the gene matches. The CDR3 totals 17 residues.

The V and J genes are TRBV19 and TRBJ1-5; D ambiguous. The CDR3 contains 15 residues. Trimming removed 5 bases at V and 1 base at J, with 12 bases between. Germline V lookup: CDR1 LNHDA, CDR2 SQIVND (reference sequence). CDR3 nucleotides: TGTGCCAGTAGTCCCCACCGGGTAAGCAATCAGCCCCAGCATTTT. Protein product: CASSPHRVSNQPQHF.